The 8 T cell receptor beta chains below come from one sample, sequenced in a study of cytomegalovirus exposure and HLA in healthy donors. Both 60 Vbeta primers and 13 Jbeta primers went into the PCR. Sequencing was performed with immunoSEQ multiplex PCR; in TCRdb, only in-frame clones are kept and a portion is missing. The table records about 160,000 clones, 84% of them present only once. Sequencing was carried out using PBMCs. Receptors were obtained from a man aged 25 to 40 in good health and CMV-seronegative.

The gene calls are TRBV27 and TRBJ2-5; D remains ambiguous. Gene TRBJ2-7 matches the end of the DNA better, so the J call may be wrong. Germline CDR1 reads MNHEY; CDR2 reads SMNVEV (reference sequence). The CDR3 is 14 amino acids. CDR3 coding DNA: TGTGCCAGCAGTTCAAGGAGTAGCTCCTACGAGCAGTACTTC. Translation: CASSSRSSSYEQYF.

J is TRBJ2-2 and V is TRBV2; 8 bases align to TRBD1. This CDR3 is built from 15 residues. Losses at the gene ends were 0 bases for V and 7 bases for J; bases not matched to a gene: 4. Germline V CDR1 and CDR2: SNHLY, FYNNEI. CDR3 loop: CASSEAGQGSGELFF. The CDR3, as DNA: TGTGCCAGCAGTGAAGCAGGACAGGGTAGCGGGGAGCTGTTTTTT. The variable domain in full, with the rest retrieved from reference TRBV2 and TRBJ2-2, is EPEVTQTPSHQVTQMGQEVILRCVPISNHLYFYWYRQILGQKVEFLVSFYNNEISEKSEIFDDQFSVERPDGSNFTLKIRSTKLEDSAMYFCASSEAGQGSGELFFGEGSRLTVL.

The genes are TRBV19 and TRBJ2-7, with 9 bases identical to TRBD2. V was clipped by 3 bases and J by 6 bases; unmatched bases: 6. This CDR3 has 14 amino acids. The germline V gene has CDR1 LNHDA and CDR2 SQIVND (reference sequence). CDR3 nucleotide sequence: TGTGCCAGTAGTATTAGCGGGAGTTCTCCCGAGCAGTACTTC. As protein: CASSISGSSPEQYF.

In DNA form, the CDR3 reads TGTGCCATCAGTGAGTCGGAGCCCTCCAGAGCCCGCATGAACACTGAAGCTTTCTTT. Translation gives CAISESEPSRARMNTEAFF. The rearrangement uses TRBV10-3 and TRBJ1-1; no definite D call. The V end lost 0 bases, the J end lost 0 bases, and 20 bases lay between the germline ends. The CDR3 is made up of 19 amino acids. CDR1 is ENHRY and CDR2 is SYGVKD in the germline V gene.

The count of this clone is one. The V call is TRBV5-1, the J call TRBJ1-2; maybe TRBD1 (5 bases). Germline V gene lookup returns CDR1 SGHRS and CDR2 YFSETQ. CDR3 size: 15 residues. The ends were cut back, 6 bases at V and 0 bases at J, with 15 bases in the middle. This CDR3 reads CASKYDSLSNYGYTF. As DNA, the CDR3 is TGCGCCAGCAAGTATGACAGCCTTTCTAACTATGGCTACACCTTC.

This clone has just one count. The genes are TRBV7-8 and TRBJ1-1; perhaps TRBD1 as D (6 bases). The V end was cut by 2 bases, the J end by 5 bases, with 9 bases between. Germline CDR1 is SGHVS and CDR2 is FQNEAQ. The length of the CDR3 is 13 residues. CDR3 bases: TGTGCCAGCAGCTTAACAGGGCCAACTGAAGCTTTCTTT. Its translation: CASSLTGPTEAFF.

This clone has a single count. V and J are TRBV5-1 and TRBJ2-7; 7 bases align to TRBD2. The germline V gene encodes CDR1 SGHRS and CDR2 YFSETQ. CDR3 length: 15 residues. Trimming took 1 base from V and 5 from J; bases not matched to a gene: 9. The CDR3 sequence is CASSLTGLGVDEQYF. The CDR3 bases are TGCGCCAGCAGCTTGACAGGACTAGGGGTCGACGAGCAGTACTTC.

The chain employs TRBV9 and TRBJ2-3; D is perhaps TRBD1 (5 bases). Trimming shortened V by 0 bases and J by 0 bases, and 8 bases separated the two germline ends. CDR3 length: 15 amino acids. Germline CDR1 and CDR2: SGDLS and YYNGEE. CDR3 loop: CASSVVGESTDTQYF. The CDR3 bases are TGTGCCAGCAGCGTAGTAGGGGAAAGCACAGATACGCAGTATTTT.